Reported below is one T cell receptor beta chain. The antigen is unknown. Being off target in a library aimed at alpha chains, this beta chain has a size of little meaning. TCRdb called the 5' RACE reads again in MiXCR, with one record for every CDR3 protein. This sample has thousands of distinct CDR3 sequences, with around an eighth found just once. These data are taken from a study of spatial heterogeneity in lung cancer. Looking at the study overall: Matched bulk RNA-seq provided a T cell module score, and TCR transcript counts in tumor regions correlated strongly with it. The average appearance count of each unique TCR and UMI combination in raw reads was more than nine. The study's findings and limits: One measure, the expanded intratumoral alpha and beta TCR count, tracked tumor mutation counts.

Deletions cut 1 base from V and 4 bases from J, with 13 bases between. This CDR3 spans 15 amino acids. The germline V gene has CDR1 SGDLS and CDR2 YYNGEE. Noted time point: sample taken at primary tumor resection. The sample in question was lung tumor tissue, obtained at surgery. The sequence was obtained from a male donor with early-stage non-small cell lung cancer. The V call is TRBV9, the J call TRBJ2-3; D is perhaps TRBD2 (7 bases). CDR3 loop: CASSVTGGHPDTQYF. The CDR3 DNA reads as TGTGCCAGCAGCGTAACGGGGGGCCACCCAGATACGCAGTATTTT.